Ten or more counts support the clone carrying this T cell receptor (beta chain). TCR beta CDR3 sequences were amplified from RNA transcripts. The TCR CDR3 was amplified in a first-round RT-PCR using the HTBI primer set. MiXCR was run by TCRdb on the multiplex PCR reads, yielding one entry per CDR3 protein. The sample consists of 560,000 or so distinct CDR3 sequences, 20% of them appearing once. The sample comes from a study of T cells in Graves' hyperthyroidism and ophthalmopathy. What was sequenced was blood. This clonotype originated in a man aged 35 to 55 with Graves' ophthalmopathy.

CDR3 DNA sequence: TGTGCCAGCAGCTTAAAAGGGAGGGGTGAAGCTTTCTTT. Translated: CASSLKGRGEAFF. The chain links TRBV7-8 to TRBJ1-1; perhaps TRBD1 as D (5 bases). V lost 2 bases and J 7 bases, leaving 11 bases between the germline ends. The CDR3 loop spans 13 amino acids. Germline V lookup: CDR1 SGHVS, CDR2 FQNEAQ.